A selection of T cell receptor beta chains follows, all from one sample in a study of response to subunit inactivated influenza vaccine. TCRdb reprocessed the RT-PCR reads with MiXCR, giving one entry per CDR3 protein. In the table there are 530,000 or so distinct CDR3 sequences, 14% of which are singletons. The material sequenced was PBMCs from blood, taken 12 days after vaccination. These receptors were obtained from a man in his fifties who received an inactivated influenza vaccine. CDR3s include the opening cysteine and the closing phenylalanine or tryptophan. A D gene is named only where the DNA matches it firmly. Part of the rows lack a size; the others show once, few, many or a class for expanded clones.

j_gene | d_gene | v_gene | abundance | CDR3aa | CDR3nt
TRBJ2-1 | NA | TRBV19 | few | CASSMVGGWGNEQFF | TGTGCCAGTAGTATGGTGGGCGGGTGGGGGAATGAGCAGTTCTTC
TRBJ2-3 | NA | TRBV12-3/TRBV12-4 | few | CASSLRGTITDTQYF | TGTGCCAGCAGTTTAAGGGGCACGATCACAGATACGCAGTATTTT
TRBJ1-5 | NA | TRBV7-2 | NA | CASSLMGQPQHF | TGTGCCAGCAGCTTAATGGGTCAGCCCCAGCATTTT
TRBJ1-4 | NA | TRBV15 | few | CATSRGATNEKLFF | TGTGCCACCAGCAGAGGGGCAACTAATGAAAAACTGTTTTTT
TRBJ2-3 | TRBD2 | TRBV5-1 | many | CASVARGGAYDTQYF | TGCGCCAGCGTCGCCCGCGGGGGGGCCTACGATACGCAGTATTTT
TRBJ1-2 | NA | TRBV5-1 | NA | CASSLVDGYGYTF | TGCGCCAGCAGCTTGGTAGATGGTTATGGCTACACCTTC
TRBJ1-4 | NA | TRBV6-5 | NA | CASSYSNPGAVEKLFF | TGTGCCAGCAGTTACTCGAATCCGGGGGCGGTTGAAAAACTGTTTTTT
TRBJ2-7 | TRBD1 | TRBV12-3/TRBV12-4 | many | CASKGARGRSIYEQYF | TGTGCCAGCAAGGGGGCCAGGGGGAGATCAATCTACGAGCAGTACTTC
TRBJ2-1 | TRBD2 | TRBV29-1 | NA | CSVSSGSNEQFF | TGCAGCGTGTCTAGCGGGAGCAATGAGCAGTTCTTC
TRBJ2-1 | TRBD1 | TRBV3-1 | NA | CASSPQGEMGNEQFF | TGTGCCAGCAGTCCCCAGGGGGAGATGGGCAATGAGCAGTTCTTC
TRBJ2-7 | TRBD2 | TRBV20-1 | NA | CSARDRLASYEQYF | TGCAGTGCTAGAGATAGACTAGCTTCCTACGAGCAGTACTTC
TRBJ2-7 | NA | TRBV20-1 | few | CSAPRQGGIKSHEQYF | TGCAGTGCCCCGCGGCAGGGGGGAATCAAGTCCCACGAGCAGTACTTC
TRBJ2-3 | NA | TRBV3-1 | few | CASSPWRAAEDTQYF | TGTGCCAGCAGCCCGTGGAGGGCTGCGGAAGATACGCAGTATTTT
TRBJ2-1 | TRBD2 | TRBV20-1 | NA | CSARVAGASSSYNEQFF | TGCAGTGCTAGGGTAGCGGGGGCCTCGAGCTCCTACAATGAGCAGTTCTTC
TRBJ1-1 | NA | TRBV5-5 | few | CASSLAPGNTEAFF | TGTGCCAGCAGCTTGGCCCCGGGGAACACTGAAGCTTTCTTT
TRBJ2-3 | NA | TRBV15 | NA | CATSRVGAATDTQYF | TGTGCCACCAGCAGAGTTGGTGCAGCCACAGATACGCAGTATTTT
TRBJ1-2 | NA | TRBV12-3/TRBV12-4 | NA | CASTPTVDYGYTF | TGTGCCAGCACCCCAACAGTGGACTATGGCTACACCTTC
TRBJ2-7 | NA | TRBV7-7 | many | CASSLRQEPYEQYF | TGTGCTAGCAGCTTAAGACAGGAGCCCTACGAGCAGTACTTC
TRBJ2-7 | NA | TRBV4-3 | few | CASSQEWDTRYEQYF | TGCGCCAGCAGCCAAGAATGGGACACCCGCTACGAGCAGTACTTC
TRBJ1-5 | NA | TRBV12-3/TRBV12-4 | few | CASSPGINSNQPQHF | TGTGCCAGCAGCCCCGGGATCAATAGCAATCAGCCCCAGCATTTT
TRBJ2-7 | NA | TRBV7-2 | few | CASSLVGVGPYEQYF | TGTGCCAGCAGCTTAGTCGGAGTGGGGCCCTACGAGCAGTACTTC
TRBJ2-3 | NA | TRBV7-2 | many | CASSSDGRSTDTQYF | TGTGCCAGCAGCTCCGACGGCCGATCCACAGATACGCAGTATTTT
TRBJ1-1 | TRBD1 | TRBV10-3 | few | CAITLGQGTEAFF | TGTGCCATCACCTTAGGACAGGGGACTGAAGCTTTCTTT
TRBJ1-1 | NA | TRBV6-2/TRBV6-3 | NA | CASSYSYNEAFF | TGTGCCAGCAGTTACTCGTATAATGAAGCTTTCTTT
TRBJ2-7 | NA | TRBV10-3 | NA | CAISEFDWGTYTYEQYF | TGTGCCATCAGTGAGTTTGATTGGGGGACCTACACCTACGAGCAGTACTTC
TRBJ2-5 | TRBD2 | TRBV28 | few | CASSWRGGQETQYF | TGTGCCAGCTCGTGGCGGGGGGGCCAAGAGACCCAGTACTTC
TRBJ1-5 | NA | TRBV20-1 | few | CSARDWQAIQPQHF | TGCAGTGCTAGAGATTGGCAGGCCATCCAGCCCCAGCATTTT
TRBJ1-1 | TRBD1 | TRBV4-1 | many | CASSQGPQGRSVGTEAFF | TGCGCCAGCAGCCAAGGCCCACAGGGGAGGTCGGTTGGAACTGAAGCTTTCTTT
TRBJ2-1 | NA | TRBV11-2 | NA | CASRAREHSYNEQFF | TGTGCCAGCAGGGCGCGGGAACACTCCTACAATGAGCAGTTCTTC
TRBJ2-3 | TRBD2 | TRBV6-1 | few | CASSFLGLAGGPTDTQYF | TGTGCCAGCAGCTTTCTAGGCCTAGCGGGAGGGCCGACAGATACGCAGTATTTT
TRBJ2-1 | TRBD1 | TRBV28 | NA | CASSPTRDRGNEQFF | TGTGCCAGCAGTCCAACCCGGGACAGGGGTAATGAGCAGTTCTTC
TRBJ1-1 | TRBD1 | TRBV7-9 | NA | CASSRTGKTEAFF | TGTGCCAGCTCGAGGACAGGGAAGACTGAAGCTTTCTTT
TRBJ2-3 | TRBD2 | TRBV7-2 | few | CASSHGTSLTDTQYF | TGTGCCAGCAGCCACGGGACTAGTTTAACAGATACGCAGTATTTT
TRBJ2-3 | NA | TRBV24-1 | few | CATSDPRTASTDTQYF | TGTGCCACCAGTGATCCAAGGACTGCCAGCACAGATACGCAGTATTTT
TRBJ2-5 | TRBD1 | TRBV20-1 | few | CSARDLGQDIETQYF | TGCAGTGCTAGAGATCTGGGACAGGACATAGAGACCCAGTACTTC
TRBJ2-3 | NA | TRBV7-9 | NA | CASSLPDPVQYF | TGTGCCAGCAGCCTCCCCGACCCGGTGCAGTATTTT
TRBJ2-1 | TRBD1 | TRBV10-3 | NA | CAISVDRGINEQFF | TGTGCCATCAGTGTGGACAGGGGTATCAATGAGCAGTTCTTC
TRBJ1-2 | NA | TRBV11-2 | few | CASSIGGGYGYTF | TGTGCCAGCAGCATAGGAGGGGGCTATGGCTACACCTTC
TRBJ2-3 | NA | TRBV11-3 | few | CASSSSFGAPGDTQYF | TGTGCCAGCAGCTCAAGTTTCGGGGCCCCGGGAGATACGCAGTATTTT
TRBJ2-1 | TRBD2 | TRBV9 | NA | CASSVGTSGLLGYGQFF | TGTGCCAGCAGCGTAGGGACTAGCGGGCTATTGGGGTATGGGCAGTTCTTC
TRBJ2-7 | NA | TRBV29-1 | NA | CSVEDPGQSSYEQYF | TGCAGCGTTGAAGATCCCGGACAGAGCTCCTACGAGCAGTACTTC
TRBJ2-5 | NA | TRBV5-1 | NA | CASSLQTSTQETQYF | TGCGCCAGCAGCTTGCAAACTAGTACCCAAGAGACCCAGTACTTC
TRBJ2-1 | NA | TRBV20-1 | NA | CSARGFSSYNEQFF | TGCAGTGCTAGAGGGTTTTCCTCCTACAATGAGCAGTTCTTC
TRBJ2-1 | NA | TRBV5-1 | many | CASSPLPSVESYNEQFF | TGCGCCAGCAGCCCCCTTCCTAGCGTTGAATCCTACAATGAGCAGTTCTTC
TRBJ2-7 | TRBD2 | TRBV7-6 | many | CASSLAGRGASYEQYF | TGTGCCAGCAGCTTAGCAGGGAGGGGAGCCTCCTACGAGCAGTACTTC
TRBJ2-1 | TRBD1 | TRBV12-3/TRBV12-4 | NA | CASRTGTGGNEQFF | TGTGCCAGCAGGACCGGGACAGGGGGCAATGAGCAGTTCTTC
TRBJ1-6 | NA | TRBV6-1 | few | CASRAMRDTNSPLHF | TGTGCCAGCAGGGCGATGAGGGACACTAATTCACCCCTCCACTTT
TRBJ2-2 | TRBD2 | TRBV27 | NA | CASSYRAGVRTGELFF | TGTGCCAGCAGTTATAGAGCGGGAGTACGGACCGGGGAGCTGTTTTTT
TRBJ1-6 | TRBD1 | TRBV5-1 | few | CASSVGQVNNSPLHF | TGCGCCAGCAGCGTGGGACAGGTAAACAATTCACCCCTCCACTTT
TRBJ2-7 | NA | TRBV29-1 | few | CSVEEVSGRIYEQYF | TGCAGCGTTGAAGAAGTTAGCGGCAGAATCTACGAGCAGTACTTC
TRBJ1-1 | NA | TRBV20-1 | NA | CSAREGMNTEAFF | TGCAGTGCTAGAGAGGGCATGAACACTGAAGCTTTCTTT
TRBJ2-7 | NA | TRBV5-4 | few | CASSLRTGVFTGGIYEQYF | TGTGCCAGCAGCTTGCGGACAGGGGTTTTTACGGGAGGGATCTACGAGCAGTACTTC
TRBJ1-2 | NA | TRBV7-9 | many | CASSQRDGYTF | TGTGCCAGCAGTCAGAGGGATGGCTACACCTTC
TRBJ2-5 | NA | TRBV25-1 | NA | CASSELWGASPETQYF | TGTGCCAGCAGTGAACTTTGGGGAGCCTCTCCAGAGACCCAGTACTTC
TRBJ2-2 | NA | TRBV7-2 | NA | CASRPTNTGELFF | TGTGCCAGCAGGCCGACAAACACCGGGGAGCTGTTTTTT
TRBJ2-7 | TRBD1 | TRBV5-1 | few | CASRNRDRGNYEQYF | TGCGCCAGCAGAAACCGGGACAGGGGCAACTACGAGCAGTACTTC
TRBJ1-3 | TRBD1 | TRBV28 | few | CASSRRQGFSGNTIYF | TGTGCCAGCAGTCGTCGACAGGGCTTCTCTGGAAACACCATATATTTT
TRBJ2-3 | TRBD1 | TRBV7-9 | NA | CASSDLGQGVGTDTQYF | TGTGCCAGCAGCGACCTAGGACAGGGAGTCGGCACAGATACGCAGTATTTT
TRBJ2-5 | TRBD1 | TRBV7-9 | NA | CASSITGVETQYF | TGTGCCAGCAGCATTACAGGGGTAGAGACCCAGTACTTC
TRBJ2-7 | TRBD2 | TRBV5-6 | few | CASSSVTSGRALSYEQYF | TGTGCCAGCAGCTCTGTAACTAGCGGGAGGGCCCTCTCCTACGAGCAGTACTTC